Presented here are 12 T cell receptor beta chains from one specimen sequenced in a study of Ad26.COV2.S vaccination and SARS-CoV-2 variants. Clones were read by immunoSEQ multiplex PCR, and TCRdb kept only the in-frame ones, dropping some. The table includes 450,000 to 550,000 clones, roughly 89% detected once. Noted treatment: 19 received Ad26.COV2.S at low or high dose, single or two shots; 5 received placebo; per-sample allocation not given. Sampling was done on day 63 after the first vaccine or placebo injection. Here the sequenced sample was peripheral blood, taken in a trial of Ad26.COV2.S vaccine versus placebo. These receptor sequences come from a person between 18 and 59 years old who received the Ad26.COV2.S COVID-19 vaccine or a placebo.

This chain links TRBV5-1 with TRBJ1-1; TRBD1 might be the D (6 bases). This CDR3 has 13 amino acids. Between the trimmed V and J ends, which lost 4 bases and 4 bases, there was a span of 11 bases. CDR1 SGHRS and CDR2 YFSETQ come from the germline V gene. CDR3: CASSDRRSTEAFF. The CDR3 DNA is TGCGCCAGCAGCGACAGGAGGTCCACTGAAGCTTTCTTT.

The chain has TRBV14 and TRBJ2-4; TRBD1 aligns across 7 bases. Germline assignment: CDR1 SGHDN and CDR2 FVKESK. The V segment lost 5 bases and the J segment 4 bases; nucleotides outside the gene matches: 5. There are 14 residues in the CDR3. The CDR3 sequence is CASSRGQWKNIQYF. The CDR3 bases are TGTGCCAGCAGCAGGGGACAGTGGAAAAACATTCAGTACTTC.

This clone came up a few times. The V and J genes are TRBV7-2 and TRBJ2-4; TRBD2 matches 9 bases. The V gene's germline CDR1 is SGHTA and CDR2 FQGNSA. The CDR3 is 14 residues long. The junction had 5 bases not matched to a gene; V was cut back by 8 bases and J by 3 bases. In nucleotides, the CDR3 is TGTGCCAGCGCGAAGCGGGAGGACAAAAACATTCAGTACTTC. It codes for CASAKREDKNIQYF.

The chain uses TRBV29-1 and TRBJ1-6; TRBD1 might be the D (5 bases). The CDR3 is 14 residues long. CDR1 SQVTM and CDR2 ANQGSEA come from the germline V gene. Trimming removed 5 bases at V and 7 bases at J, with 15 bases between. The CDR3 spells CSVTLGRGNSPLHF. CDR3 DNA: TGCAGCGTTACCCTGGGGCGGGGAAATTCACCCCTCCACTTT.

The gene calls are TRBV6-2 or TRBV6-3 and TRBJ2-4; D is unresolved. The CDR3 loop spans 16 amino acids. The germline V gene encodes CDR1 MNHEY and CDR2 SVGEGT. V shed 2 bases and J shed 8 bases, with 19 bases lying between them. The CDR3 nucleotides are TGTGCCAGCAGTTACCCCCGATACGAAGGGTTGGACATTCAGTACTTC. Its translation: CASSYPRYEGLDIQYF.

The V and J genes are TRBV7-3 and TRBJ2-2; the D is unclear. V lost 5 bases and J 4 bases, leaving 11 bases between the germline ends. Per the germline V gene, CDR1 is SGHTA and CDR2 is FQGTGA. The CDR3 is 14 amino acids. The CDR3 sequence: CASSPPGPTGELFF. The CDR3 bases are TGTGCCAGCAGCCCCCCGGGCCCCACCGGGGAGCTGTTTTTT.

The J gene is TRBJ2-1, the V gene TRBV7-2, with 11 bases identical to TRBD2. CDR3 length: 15 residues. Trimming took 3 bases from V and 7 from J; bases not matched to a gene: 5. Germline CDR1 reads SGHTA; CDR2 reads FQGNSA. Here the CDR3 reads CASSFTSGSRNEQFF. The CDR3 region has the DNA TGTGCCAGCAGCTTCACTAGCGGGAGTAGGAATGAGCAGTTCTTC.

This clone was observed a few times. This chain links TRBV7-3 with TRBJ1-6; D possibly corresponds to TRBD1 (6 bases). V lost 1 base and J lost 9, with 13 bases in between. The germline gives CDR1 SGHTA, CDR2 FQGTGA. The CDR3 length is 15 residues. The CDR3, as DNA: TGTGCCAGCAGCTTAAACGGCAGGGGACTTTCACCCCTCCACTTT. It codes for CASSLNGRGLSPLHF.

This chain links TRBV6-2 or TRBV6-3 with TRBJ1-1; D call uncertain. The germline V gene has CDR1 MNHEY and CDR2 SVGEGT. This CDR3 has 15 residues. V was clipped by 5 bases and J by 1 base, with 14 bases between them. CDR3 region: CASSPRPRRNTEAFF. CDR3 nucleotide sequence: TGTGCCAGCAGTCCCAGACCTAGGAGGAACACTGAAGCTTTCTTT.

V and J are TRBV5-1 and TRBJ2-1; D possibly corresponds to TRBD2 (6 bases). The CDR3 runs to 14 residues. V dropped 0 bases and J dropped 8 bases, with 12 bases sitting between them. CDR1 and CDR2 (germline): SGHRS, YFSETQ. The CDR3 is CASSLAGAGDEQFF. As DNA, the CDR3 is TGCGCCAGCAGCTTGGCGGGAGCGGGCGATGAGCAGTTCTTC.

The genes are TRBV27 and TRBJ1-6, with TRBD1 identical over 8 bases. The CDR3 extends over 14 amino acids. Germline V lookup: CDR1 MNHEY, CDR2 SMNVEV (reference sequence). Unmatched junction bases numbered 8, after V lost 6 bases and J lost 10 bases. The CDR3 bases are TGTGCCAGCAGAGAAACAGGGGGGGAATCACCCCTCCACTTT. This codes for CASRETGGESPLHF.

V and J are TRBV27 and TRBJ2-7; TRBD1 matches 10 bases. CDR1 is MNHEY and CDR2 is SMNVEV in the germline V gene (reference sequence). This CDR3 has 14 residues. With V trimmed by 5 bases and J by 4 bases, 5 bases remained unmatched. CDR3 loop: CASSRTGQGYEQYF. The CDR3 DNA is TGTGCCAGCAGTAGAACGGGACAGGGGTACGAGCAGTACTTC.